This T cell receptor beta chain is from a study of blood T cell repertoires in COVID-19. Study details: The origin of the acute and convalescent COVID-19 samples was the United States, Italy and Spain. Sources were T cells, B-cell-depleted T cells, or PBMCs; the material itself was cDNA or gDNA.

Study processing details: Amplifying reference gene primers gave estimates of nucleated cell counts. Sequenced by immunoSEQ multiplex PCR; TCRdb stores in-frame clones only, minus some. The V and J calls and clone size were taken over from that table, and D and trimming were inferred from the DNA. The table includes 190,000 or so clones, about 86% detected once. V shed 4 bases and J shed 3 bases, with 5 bases lying between them. The CDR3 is 12 amino acids. Germline V gene sequence: CDR1 SGHRS, CDR2 YFSETQ. The sample taken for sequencing was peripheral blood. The clonotype comes from a young woman with active or convalescent COVID-19. This chain uses TRBV5-1 with TRBJ2-1, with a weak D call TRBD1 (5 bases). CDR3 protein: CASSDSYNEQFF. In nucleotides, the CDR3 is TGCGCCAGCAGCGACAGCTACAATGAGCAGTTCTTC.